This T cell receptor (beta chain) stems from a study of early stage breast cancer tumors. This table comes from immunoSEQ multiplex PCR, and its TCRdb copy is limited to in-frame clones, with some not included. The data show tens of thousands of clones, 75% to 95% seen once. V was trimmed by 1 base and J by 6 bases, leaving 15 bases between them. Germline CDR1 reads MGHRA; CDR2 reads YSYEKL. The CDR3 totals 16 residues. The receptor's source is a person between 70 and 80 years old with breast cancer. Sequencing was performed on blood. V is TRBV4-1 and J is TRBJ2-2, with a tentative D call TRBD2 (5 bases). CDR3 sequence (DNA): TGCGCCAGCAGCCAAGCGAAAACGGGGTACCCCGGGGAGCTGTTTTTT. Translation: CASSQAKTGYPGELFF.